The clone carrying this T cell receptor (beta chain) was counted a few times. The germline V and J ends were trimmed by 3 bases and 3 bases, with 8 bases remaining between them. Per the germline V gene, CDR1 is SQVTM and CDR2 is ANQGSEA. This CDR3 region has 12 residues. These data belong to a study of blood T cells in healthy people across ages. A sample-barcoded 5' primer and a J-beta primer mix were used in a second PCR of roughly 6 to 11 cycles. TCRdb reprocessed the 5' RACE reads via MiXCR and lists one record per CDR3 protein. The sample includes about 780,000 distinct CDR3 sequences, around a quarter of them seen just once. The data were also submitted as part of a second study, on T cells of mothers and their children. This second study notes: In cDNA synthesis, all of the extracted RNA was used at approximately 1.5 ug per 15 ul. Amplification in the second PCR used the M1S primer, which added sample barcodes and 2-4 random nucleotides.

The sample was blood. This clonotype was sampled from a boy aged 5-17 years in good health. The chain links TRBV29-1 to TRBJ1-1; no clear D gene. The CDR3 loop is CSVETQDTEAFF. CDR3 sequence (DNA): TGCAGCGTTGAGACCCAGGACACTGAAGCTTTCTTT.